One sample yielded the 13 T cell receptor beta chains listed below, sequenced in a study of T cell responses to AZD1222 COVID-19 vaccine. Profiling relied on immunoSEQ multiplex PCR, and the TCRdb table lists in-frame clones only, not all of them. Of 90,000 to 110,000 clones listed, 91% are singletons. The sequences come from peripheral blood, collected on day 0 of AZD1222 vaccination. These receptors originate from an adult in good health.

Here the CDR3 reads CASSLGDRSGTEAFF. CDR3 nucleotide sequence: TGCGCCAGCAGCTTGGGGGACAGGTCTGGCACTGAAGCTTTCTTT. The chain combines TRBV5-1 with TRBJ1-1, with 8 bases matching TRBD1. The CDR3 length is 15 residues. The germline V gene has CDR1 SGHRS and CDR2 YFSETQ. The V segment lost 0 bases and the J segment 4 bases; nucleotides outside the gene matches: 5.

This rearrangement joins TRBV30 to TRBJ1-1; no clear D gene. Germline CDR1 is GTSNPN and CDR2 is SVGIG (reference sequence). CDR3 size: 14 residues. Trimming pared 0 bases from V and 4 bases from J, leaving 12 bases between. In nucleotides, the CDR3 is TGTGCCTGGAGTGTCTCGGCATGGGCCACTGAAGCTTTCTTT. Translation: CAWSVSAWATEAFF.

V and J are TRBV2 and TRBJ1-2; 9 nucleotides line up with TRBD1. CDR3 length: 14 amino acids. CDR1 SNHLY and CDR2 FYNNEI come from the germline V gene. V lost 3 bases to trimming and J lost 8 bases; unmatched junction nucleotides: 7. As DNA, the CDR3 is TGTGCCAGCAGTGACTACCGGACAGGGGACGGCTACACCTTC. It codes for CASSDYRTGDGYTF.

The rearrangement links TRBV25-1 to TRBJ1-4; 10 bases match TRBD1. The CDR3 extends over 14 amino acids. J lost 7 bases, V lost 7 bases, and 6 bases had no gene match. Per the germline V gene, CDR1 is MGHDK and CDR2 is SYGVNS. CDR3 residues: CASTEGQGFEKLFF. The CDR3 nucleotides are TGTGCCAGCACCGAGGGACAGGGGTTTGAAAAACTGTTTTTT.

The genes are TRBV5-4 and TRBJ2-1, with 8 positions matching TRBD2. After removal of 7 bases from V and 7 bases from J, the junction contained 13 bases not matched to a gene. There are 15 residues in the CDR3. Germline V CDR1 and CDR2: SGHNT, YYREEE (reference sequence). The CDR3 region has the DNA TGTGCCAGCTTGAGGGCGGGGGGCCAGGGAAATGAGCAGTTCTTC. Translation: CASLRAGGQGNEQFF.

This clone was found a few times. This rearrangement joins TRBV5-4 to TRBJ2-1; D is ambiguous. The CDR3 has 11 amino acids. The V and J ends lost 4 bases and 10 bases respectively, with 9 bases between them. Germline CDR1 is SGHNT and CDR2 is YYREEE (reference sequence). CDR3 in amino acids: CASSRPGEQFF. The CDR3 nucleotides are TGTGCCAGCAGCCGTCCCGGAGAGCAGTTCTTC.

V gene TRBV28 combines with J gene TRBJ2-1; 9 bases are shared with TRBD2. CDR3 length equals 14 residues. V lost 6 bases, J lost 8 bases, and 8 bases stayed unmatched. Germline V gene data show CDR1 as MDHEN and CDR2 as SYDVKM. The CDR3 DNA reads as TGTGCCAGCAGACAACCGCGGGGGGGCGATGAGCAGTTCTTC. Encoded protein: CASRQPRGGDEQFF. The full variable domain, with the rest looked up from reference TRBV28 and TRBJ2-1, is DVKVTQSSRYLVKRTGEKVFLECVQDMDHENMFWYRQDPGLGLRLIYFSYDVKMKEKGDIPEGYSVSREKKERFSLILESASTNQTSMYLCASRQPRGGDEQFFGPGTRLTVL.

V is TRBV27 and J is TRBJ1-2; weak D call: TRBD1 (5 bases). Germline assignment: CDR1 MNHEY and CDR2 SMNVEV (reference sequence). There are 13 residues in the CDR3. The V gene lost 3 bases and the J gene lost 3 bases, with 8 bases spanning the gap. CDR3 coding DNA: TGTGCCAGCAGTTTGGTACAGGACTATGGCTACACCTTC. Protein product: CASSLVQDYGYTF.

V usage is TRBV10-3 and J usage is TRBJ2-2; a weak D match, TRBD2 (6 bases). V was shortened by 6 bases and J by 5 bases, with 16 bases between the two germline ends. The CDR3 length is 15 residues. CDR1 and CDR2 from the germline V gene are ENHRY and SYGVKD. The CDR3 loop reads CAIRTLAGGTGELFF. The CDR3, as DNA: TGTGCCATCAGGACCCTAGCTGGAGGGACCGGGGAGCTGTTTTTT.

This clone turned up a few times. This chain connects TRBV5-6 to TRBJ1-3, with unresolved D. V was shortened by 5 bases and J by 0 bases, with 9 bases between the two germline ends. Germline assignment: CDR1 SGHDT and CDR2 YYEEEE. The CDR3 consists of 14 residues. As DNA, the CDR3 is TGTGCCAGCAGTTTTGCTTCCTCTGGAAACACCATATATTTT. It yields the protein CASSFASSGNTIYF.

The chain uses TRBV11-1 and TRBJ2-5, with D possibly TRBD1 on 6 matching bases. This CDR3 is built from 14 residues. Trimming removed 6 bases at V and 7 bases at J, with 18 bases between. From germline, CDR1 is SGHAT and CDR2 FQDESV (reference sequence). The CDR3 DNA reads TGTGCCAGCAGTCAAGGCAGGGGTCGGGGGACCCAGTACTTC. Amino acids: CASSQGRGRGTQYF.

The rearrangement links TRBV18 to TRBJ1-1, with D perhaps TRBD1 (5 bases). CDR3 size: 13 residues. Between the trimmed V and J ends, which lost 4 bases and 1 base, there was a span of 7 bases. Germline CDR1 is KGHSH and CDR2 is LQKENI. The CDR3 sequence: CASSQGPNTEAFF. CDR3 bases: TGTGCCAGCTCACAGGGGCCGAACACTGAAGCTTTCTTT.

This sequence joins TRBV7-9 and TRBJ1-6; a possible D gene is TRBD1 (6 bases). Per germline, CDR1 SEHNR and CDR2 FQNEAQ (reference sequence). V was pared by 1 base and J by 10 bases, with 14 bases between. The length of the CDR3 is 15 residues. This CDR3 is CASSLEGPGDSPLHF. The CDR3 nucleotides read TGTGCCAGCAGCTTAGAGGGGCCAGGGGACTCACCCCTCCACTTT.